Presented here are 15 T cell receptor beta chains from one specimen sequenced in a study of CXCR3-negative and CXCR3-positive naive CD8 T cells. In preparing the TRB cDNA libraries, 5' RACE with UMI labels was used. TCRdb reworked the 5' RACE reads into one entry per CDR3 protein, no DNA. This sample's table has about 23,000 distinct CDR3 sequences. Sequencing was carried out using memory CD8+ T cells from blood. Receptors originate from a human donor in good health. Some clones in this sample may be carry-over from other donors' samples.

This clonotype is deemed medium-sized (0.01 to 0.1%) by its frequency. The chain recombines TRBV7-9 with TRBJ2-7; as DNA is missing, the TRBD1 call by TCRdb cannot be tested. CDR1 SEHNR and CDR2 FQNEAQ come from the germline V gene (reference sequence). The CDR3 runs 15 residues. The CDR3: CASSFRQGLSYEQYF.

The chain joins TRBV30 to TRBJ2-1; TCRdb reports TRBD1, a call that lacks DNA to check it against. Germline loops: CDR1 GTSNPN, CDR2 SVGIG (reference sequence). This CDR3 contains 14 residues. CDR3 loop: CAWSTYAGGNEQFF.

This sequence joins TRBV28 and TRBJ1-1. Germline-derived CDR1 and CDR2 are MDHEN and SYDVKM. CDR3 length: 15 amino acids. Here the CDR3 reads CASSLEGERITEAFF.

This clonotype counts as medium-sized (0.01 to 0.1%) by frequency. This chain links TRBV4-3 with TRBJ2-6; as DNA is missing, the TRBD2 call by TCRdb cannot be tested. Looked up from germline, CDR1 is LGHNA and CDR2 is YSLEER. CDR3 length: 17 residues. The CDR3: CASSQGTSESGANVLTF.

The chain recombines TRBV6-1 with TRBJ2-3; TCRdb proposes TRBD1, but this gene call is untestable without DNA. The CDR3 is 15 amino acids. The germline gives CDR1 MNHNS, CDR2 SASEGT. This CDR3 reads CASMGRPSGGDTQYF.

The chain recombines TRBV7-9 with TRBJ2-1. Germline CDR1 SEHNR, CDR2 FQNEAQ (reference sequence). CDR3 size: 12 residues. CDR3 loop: CASSPFLDEQFF.

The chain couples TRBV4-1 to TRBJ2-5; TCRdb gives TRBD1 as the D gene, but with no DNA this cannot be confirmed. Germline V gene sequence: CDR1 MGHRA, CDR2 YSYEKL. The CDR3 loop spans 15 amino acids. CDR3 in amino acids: CASSQGWTGVETQYF.

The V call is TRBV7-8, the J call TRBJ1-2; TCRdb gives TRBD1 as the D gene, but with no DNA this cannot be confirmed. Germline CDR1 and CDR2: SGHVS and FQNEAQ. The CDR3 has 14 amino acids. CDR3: CASSPWTGVPGYTF.

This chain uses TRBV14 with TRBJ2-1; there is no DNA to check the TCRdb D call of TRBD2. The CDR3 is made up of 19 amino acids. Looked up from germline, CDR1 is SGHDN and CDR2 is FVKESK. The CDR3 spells CASSQAPTYSGRAYNEQFF.

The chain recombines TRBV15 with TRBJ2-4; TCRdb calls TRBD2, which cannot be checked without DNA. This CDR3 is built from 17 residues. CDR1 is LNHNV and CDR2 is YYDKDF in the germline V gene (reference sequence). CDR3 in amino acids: CATSGGLAGGAKNIQYF.

The CDR3 loop is CASGKIAGVPYEQYF. The chain joins TRBV7-9 to TRBJ2-7; TCRdb lists TRBD2, though no DNA is available to test this call. The V gene's germline CDR1 is SEHNR and CDR2 FQNEAQ (reference sequence). The CDR3 totals 15 residues.

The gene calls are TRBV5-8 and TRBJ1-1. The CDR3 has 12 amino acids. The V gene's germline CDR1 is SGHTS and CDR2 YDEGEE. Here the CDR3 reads CASSLVGTEAFF.

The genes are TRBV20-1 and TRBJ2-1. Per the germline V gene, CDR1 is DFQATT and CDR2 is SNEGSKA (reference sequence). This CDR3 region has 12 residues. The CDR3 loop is CSARISDNEQLF.

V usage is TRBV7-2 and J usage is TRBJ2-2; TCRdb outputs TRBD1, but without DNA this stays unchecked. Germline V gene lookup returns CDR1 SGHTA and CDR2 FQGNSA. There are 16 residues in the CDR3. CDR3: CASSTGPWSNTGELFF.

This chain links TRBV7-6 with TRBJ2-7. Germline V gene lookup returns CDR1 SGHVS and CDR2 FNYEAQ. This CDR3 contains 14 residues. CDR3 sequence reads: CASSIGGSSYEQYF.